These 25 T cell receptor beta chains came from one sample sequenced in a study of radiotherapy plus CTLA-4 blockade in lung cancer. TCRdb's copy holds only in-frame clones and misses some; the assay was immunoSEQ multiplex PCR. The data hold under 90,000 clones, with about two thirds observed a single time. Material: peripheral blood, obtained from a patient treated with radiotherapy plus ipilimumab. The source of these receptors is a human donor with non-small cell lung cancer that progressed on radiotherapy plus ipilimumab.

CDR3 sequence reads: CASSRTGEGTQYF. The CDR3 nucleotides are TGCGCCAGCAGCAGGACAGGGGAAGGGACCCAGTACTTC. This sequence joins TRBV5-1 and TRBJ2-5; TRBD1 matches at 9 bases. CDR3 length: 13 residues. V shed 4 bases, J shed 7 bases, and the junction held 5 bases outside the gene matches. Looked up from germline, CDR1 is SGHRS and CDR2 is YFSETQ.

The chain links TRBV4-3 to TRBJ2-1; 7 nucleotides align to TRBD1. The CDR3 is made up of 15 amino acids. V was pared by 4 bases and J by 2 bases, with 5 bases of the junction left unmatched. Germline-derived CDR1 and CDR2 are LGHNA and YSLEER. The CDR3 here is CASSPRGGAYNEQFF. In DNA form, the CDR3 reads TGCGCCAGCAGCCCTCGAGGGGGCGCCTACAATGAGCAGTTCTTC.

V usage is TRBV19 and J usage is TRBJ1-1; unclear D gene. In germline, CDR1 is LNHDA, CDR2 SQIVND (reference sequence). V lost 5 bases, J lost 1 base, and 14 bases lay in between. The CDR3 loop spans 15 amino acids. In DNA form, the CDR3 reads TGTGCCAGTAGTTCTAGTCTGGTGGAGAACACTGAAGCTTTCTTT. Amino acid sequence: CASSSSLVENTEAFF.

The chain links TRBV7-9 to TRBJ2-2; weak D call: TRBD1 (5 bases). Trimming stripped 1 base from V and 5 bases from J, with 8 bases between. CDR1 SEHNR and CDR2 FQNEAQ come from the germline V gene (reference sequence). This CDR3 is 14 amino acids long. Here the CDR3 DNA reads TGTGCCAGCAGCTTAGAGGGGTTTACCGGGGAGCTGTTTTTT. It encodes CASSLEGFTGELFF. Complete variable domain (other parts from reference TRBV7-9 and TRBJ2-2): DTGVSQNPRHKITKRGQNVTFRCDPISEHNRLYWYRQTLGQGPEFLTYFQNEAQLEKSRLLSDRFSAERPKGSFSTLEIQRTEQGDSAMYLCASSLEGFTGELFFGEGSRLTVL.

In this sample, this clone turned up once. This chain links TRBV5-1 with TRBJ1-1; no definite D call. Trimming shortened V by 2 bases and J by 3 bases, and 8 bases separated the two germline ends. This CDR3 region has 13 residues. Germline V gene data show CDR1 as SGHRS and CDR2 as YFSETQ. The CDR3 reads CASSLAADTEAFF. The CDR3 nucleotides read TGCGCCAGCAGCTTAGCGGCCGACACTGAAGCTTTCTTT.

The J gene is TRBJ1-4, the V gene TRBV18; TRBD1 matches at 9 bases. Germline-derived CDR1 and CDR2 are KGHSH and LQKENI. The junction had 8 bases not matched to a gene; V was cut back by 4 bases and J by 8 bases. The CDR3 length is 15 residues. For the CDR3, the DNA is TGTGCCAGCTCACTCGACAGGGGGAAATGGGAAAAACTGTTTTTT. Its translation: CASSLDRGKWEKLFF.

The chain uses TRBV19 and TRBJ1-1; D gene uncertain. This CDR3 comprises 15 residues. Germline CDR1 reads LNHDA; CDR2 reads SQIVND (reference sequence). The ends were cut back, 3 bases at V and 0 bases at J, with 11 bases in the middle. The DNA for the CDR3 is TGTGCCAGTAGTATTTCAGACGCGATGAACACTGAAGCTTTCTTT. Translating gives CASSISDAMNTEAFF.

The chain combines TRBV7-6 with TRBJ2-6; D remains ambiguous. V was pared by 1 base and J by 2 bases, with 3 bases between. Germline V gene sequence: CDR1 SGHVS, CDR2 FNYEAQ. The CDR3 runs 14 residues. DNA for the CDR3: TGTGCCAGCAGCTTAGATCCTGGGGCCAACGTCCTGACTTTC. Its protein product is CASSLDPGANVLTF.

This chain joins TRBV11-3 and TRBJ2-3; D is undetermined. CDR1 is SGHNT, CDR2 YENEEA, per germline. The CDR3 length is 12 residues. V lost 3 bases, J lost 10 bases, and 11 bases lay in between. CDR3 sequence (DNA): TGTGCCAGCAGCTTCGGCGGCTATGCGCAGTATTTT. Translated: CASSFGGYAQYF. Variable domain in full (rest from reference TRBV11-3 and TRBJ2-3): EAGVVQSPRYKIIEKKQPVAFWCNPISGHNTLYWYLQNLGQGPELLIRYENEEAVDDSQLPKDRFSAERLKGVDSTLKIQPAELGDSAVYLCASSFGGYAQYFGPGTRLTVL.

The V gene is TRBV2, the J gene TRBJ2-7; 8 bases match TRBD1. The CDR3 has 13 residues. In germline, CDR1 is SNHLY, CDR2 FYNNEI. With 8 bases clipped from V and 2 bases from J, the junction kept 5 bases outside the gene matches. CDR3 in amino acids: CASGDRLPYEQYF. The DNA for the CDR3 is TGTGCCAGCGGGGACAGGCTACCCTACGAGCAGTACTTC.

The chain links TRBV29-1 to TRBJ1-4, with 10 bases aligning to TRBD1. Germline assignment: CDR1 SQVTM and CDR2 ANQGSEA. The CDR3 is 13 residues long. The J segment lost 8 bases and the V segment lost 7 bases, leaving 7 bases of the junction unmatched. CDR3 protein: CSGRGQGNEKLFF. The CDR3 DNA follows: TGCAGCGGAAGGGGACAGGGGAACGAAAAACTGTTTTTT.

This clone was seen only a few times. The V and J genes are TRBV4-1 and TRBJ1-1, with 8 bases matching TRBD1. CDR1 MGHRA and CDR2 YSYEKL come from the germline V gene. The V gene end was trimmed by 2 bases and the J gene end by 3 bases; junction bases not matched to a gene: 5. CDR3 length: 15 amino acids. DNA of the CDR3: TGCGCCAGCAGCCAATGGACAGGGTCAGACACTGAAGCTTTCTTT. Residues: CASSQWTGSDTEAFF.

This chain uses TRBV29-1 with TRBJ2-3; 9 bases are shared with TRBD1. This CDR3 is 14 amino acids long. Germline V gene sequence: CDR1 SQVTM, CDR2 ANQGSEA. The junction had 4 bases not matched to a gene; V was cut back by 6 bases and J by 0 bases. CDR3 coding DNA: TGCAGCGTGGGACAGGGTTTTAGCACAGATACGCAGTATTTT. This codes for CSVGQGFSTDTQYF.

CDR3 bases: TGTGCCAGCAGTTTGCCGGGGGACAACGCTGAAGCTTTCTTT. Translating gives CASSLPGDNAEAFF. This chain uses TRBV28 with TRBJ1-1, with a tentative D call TRBD1 (6 bases). There are 14 residues in the CDR3. With 3 bases removed from V and 6 bases from J, the gap between germline ends came to 14 bases. Germline V gives CDR1 MDHEN, CDR2 SYDVKM.

The chain uses TRBV7-8 and TRBJ1-1; the D gene is possibly TRBD1 (5 bases). Trimming left V 2 bases short and J 5 bases short, with 12 bases between. The CDR3 runs 14 residues. The germline CDR1 and CDR2 sequences are SGHVS and FQNEAQ. In nucleotides, the CDR3 is TGTGCCAGCAGCTTACCCGAGGGGCATACTGAAGCTTTCTTT. This codes for CASSLPEGHTEAFF.

The chain is built from TRBV21-1 and TRBJ1-2. TRBV21-1 is marked as a pseudogene. CDR3 length: 9 amino acids. The CDR3 coding sequence is TGTGCCAGCAGCCATGGCTACACCTTC. It yields the protein CASSHGYTF.

The chain joins TRBV9 to TRBJ1-3, with D unresolved. Trimming stripped 1 base from V and 3 bases from J, with 8 bases between. This CDR3 contains 14 residues. Germline CDR1 reads SGDLS; CDR2 reads YYNGEE. In nucleotides, the CDR3 is TGTGCCAGCAGCGTAACCTCGAGTGGAAACACCATATATTTT. Translation gives CASSVTSSGNTIYF.

The chain has TRBV4-2 and TRBJ1-1, with TRBD1 matching over 9 bases. The CDR3 totals 13 residues. The V and J ends lost 6 bases and 5 bases, in that order; junction bases with no gene match: 4. Germline CDR1 is LGHNA and CDR2 is YNFKEQ. The CDR3 spells CASRPTGGTEAFF. CDR3 sequence (DNA): TGTGCCAGCAGGCCGACAGGGGGTACTGAAGCTTTCTTT.

The rearrangement links TRBV5-6 to TRBJ2-7; 7 nucleotides line up with TRBD2. Germline V gene sequence: CDR1 SGHDT, CDR2 YYEEEE. The CDR3 is made up of 14 amino acids. Trimming removed 3 bases from V and 2 bases from J; junction bases left unmatched: 5. The CDR3 region has the DNA TGTGCCAGCAGCTGGGGGGGATCAACCTACGAGCAGTACTTC. As protein: CASSWGGSTYEQYF.

In this sample, this clone turned up a few times. The rearrangement links TRBV28 to TRBJ2-7; D possibly corresponds to TRBD1 (5 bases). The CDR3 spans 14 residues. In germline, CDR1 is MDHEN, CDR2 SYDVKM. The V end was cut by 3 bases, the J end by 6 bases, with 15 bases between. The CDR3 region has the DNA TGTGCCAGCAGTTTTGTAGCAGGGCCGCGCGAGCAGTACTTC. This encodes CASSFVAGPREQYF.

This clone was recorded many times. This chain connects TRBV4-1 to TRBJ1-5; a weak D match, TRBD1 (5 bases). The CDR3 is 16 residues long. The germline V gene has CDR1 MGHRA and CDR2 YSYEKL. Trimming cost V 1 base and J 6 bases, with 16 bases left between them. CDR3 sequence: CASSQVRAGLSQPQHF. As DNA, the CDR3 is TGCGCCAGCAGCCAAGTGAGGGCAGGGTTGAGTCAGCCCCAGCATTTT.

The chain is built from TRBV19 and TRBJ2-1; D unclear. This CDR3 has 17 residues. The V and J ends lost 3 bases and 7 bases respectively, with 22 bases between them. The germline V gene has CDR1 LNHDA and CDR2 SQIVND (reference sequence). In DNA, the CDR3 is TGTGCCAGTAGTATCGGACGCGTAGGGCCTGAAAGGAATGAGCAGTTCTTC. This codes for CASSIGRVGPERNEQFF.

The chain has TRBV27 and TRBJ2-5, with a weak D call TRBD2 (6 bases). The CDR3 extends over 15 amino acids. V gave up 2 bases and J gave up 3 bases, with 13 bases separating them. Germline CDR1 is MNHEY and CDR2 is SMNVEV (reference sequence). The CDR3 DNA reads as TGTGCCAGCAGTTTAGGGGGAGGCAGGGAAGAGACCCAGTACTTC. The encoded protein is CASSLGGGREETQYF.

The chain combines TRBV6-1 with TRBJ2-5; D might be TRBD1 (6 bases). Germline values: CDR1 MNHNS, CDR2 SASEGT. The V end lost 4 bases, the J end lost 4 bases, and 10 bases lay between the germline ends. CDR3 length: 13 amino acids. CDR3 residues: CASSVARGETQYF. The DNA of the CDR3 is TGTGCCAGCAGTGTTGCCAGGGGAGAGACCCAGTACTTC.

The rearrangement uses TRBV10-2 and TRBJ1-3; 8 bases are shared with TRBD1. The CDR3 extends over 16 amino acids. Trimming removed 6 bases from V and 2 bases from J; junction bases left unmatched: 9. Germline values: CDR1 WSHSY, CDR2 SAAADI. The CDR3 here is CASSHGQGLAGNTIYF. Here the CDR3 DNA reads TGCGCCAGCAGCCATGGACAGGGTTTAGCTGGAAACACCATATATTTT.